Below, 24 T cell receptor beta chains from the same sample are listed, as sequenced in a study of neurological immune-mediated disorders. TCRdb re-analysed the 5' RACE reads in MiXCR, keeping a single row per CDR3 protein. Seen here are around 25,000 distinct CDR3 sequences, 21% observed once, and the top ten hold 16%. The material sequenced was PBMCs. The receptors derive from a woman aged 55-75 years in good health.

This clonotype showed up many times. The rearrangement uses TRBV10-3 and TRBJ2-1, with 15 bases that match TRBD2. CDR1 and CDR2 (germline): ENHRY, SYGVKD. Trimming removed 7 bases from V and 5 bases from J; junction bases left unmatched: 3. The CDR3 covers 15 residues. CDR3 DNA sequence: TGTGCCATCACAAGGACTAGCGGGGGGGACAATGAGCAGTTCTTC. It encodes CAITRTSGGDNEQFF.

This clonotype was observed at least ten times. The chain has TRBV5-1 and TRBJ2-1; a weak D match, TRBD2 (6 bases). Germline lookup yields CDR1 SGHRS and CDR2 YFSETQ. The CDR3 totals 14 residues. Trimming stripped 4 bases from V and 7 bases from J, with 15 bases between. CDR3 DNA sequence: TGCGCCAGCAGCATGGACGCCGGAGGGAATGAGCAGTTCTTC. Amino acid sequence: CASSMDAGGNEQFF. Together with reference TRBV5-1 and TRBJ2-1, the CDR3 gives the full variable domain: KAGVTQTPRYLIKTRGQQVTLSCSPISGHRSVSWYQQTPGQGLQFLFEYFSETQRNKGNFPGRFSGRQFSNSRSEMNVSTLELGDSALYLCASSMDAGGNEQFFGPGTRLTVL.

This clonotype was recorded at least ten times. The gene calls are TRBV7-9 and TRBJ2-7; D call uncertain. V was shortened by 2 bases and J by 5 bases, with 4 bases between the two germline ends. Germline V gives CDR1 SEHNR, CDR2 FQNEAQ (reference sequence). This CDR3 comprises 11 residues. CDR3 sequence (DNA): TGTGCCAGCAGCTTAAAAGACGAGCAGTACTTC. Protein product: CASSLKDEQYF.

This clonotype has ten or more counts. The chain recombines TRBV5-1 with TRBJ1-1, with 7 bases identical to TRBD1. This CDR3 region has 14 residues. From germline, CDR1 is SGHRS and CDR2 YFSETQ. The V gene end was trimmed by 6 bases and the J gene end by 1 base; junction bases not matched to a gene: 6. The CDR3 reads CASTPQGGNTEAFF. CDR3 DNA sequence: TGCGCCAGCACCCCCCAGGGGGGGAACACTGAAGCTTTCTTT.

On this clonotype: The final CDR3 position lacks the conserved phenylalanine or tryptophan, pointing to a likely read error. The chain employs TRBV6-2 or TRBV6-3 and TRBJ2-7, with no clear D. The V and J ends lost 6 bases and 3 bases respectively, with 15 bases between them. Looked up from germline, CDR1 is MNHEY and CDR2 is SVGEGT. The CDR3 is 14 amino acids. For the CDR3, the DNA is TGTGCCAGCAGCTTTGAGGCCACCCGCTACGAGCAGTACTTA. Amino acid sequence: CASSFEATRYEQYL.

This clonotype was counted many times. The J gene is TRBJ2-7, the V gene TRBV20-1; tentative D call: TRBD2 (5 bases). The CDR3 covers 12 residues. Trimming removed 6 bases at V and 0 bases at J, with 9 bases between. The germline CDR1 and CDR2 sequences are DFQATT and SNEGSKA (reference sequence). CDR3 bases: TGCAGTGCGGACCGGGACTCCTACGAGCAGTACTTC. The encoded protein is CSADRDSYEQYF.

The CDR3 reads CASSQGVDRQETQYF. The CDR3 region has the DNA TGTGCCAGCAGCCAAGGGGTTGATAGGCAAGAGACCCAGTACTTC. The rearrangement joins TRBV4-2 to TRBJ2-5; D remains ambiguous. CDR3 size: 15 residues. From germline, CDR1 is LGHNA and CDR2 YNFKEQ. V dropped 1 base and J dropped 2 bases, with 11 bases sitting between them.

This clonotype has at least ten counts. J is TRBJ2-1 and V is TRBV2; D is uncertain. The germline V gene has CDR1 SNHLY and CDR2 FYNNEI. The V gene lost 6 bases and the J gene lost 9 bases, with 9 bases spanning the gap. This CDR3 has 11 amino acids. The CDR3 DNA is TGTGCCAGCAGGATTAGTGCTGAGCAGTTCTTC. Translation gives CASRISAEQFF.

This clonotype was counted many times. The chain's CDR3 is CASRGTGGNNEQFF. CDR3 in DNA: TGTGCCAGCAGAGGGACAGGGGGCAACAATGAGCAGTTCTTC. V gene TRBV28 combines with J gene TRBJ2-1, with TRBD1 identical over 12 bases. This CDR3 contains 14 residues. Unmatched junction bases numbered 2, after V lost 6 bases and J lost 5 bases. The germline CDR1 and CDR2 sequences are MDHEN and SYDVKM.

About this clonotype itself: An end of the junction differs from the germline gene, which may be a read error. The chain recombines TRBV11-3 with TRBJ1-1; tentative D call: TRBD1 (6 bases). CDR1 is SGHNT, CDR2 YENEEA, per germline. The CDR3 loop spans 13 amino acids. CDR3 nucleotide sequence: TGTGCCATCAGCTTAGGGGGTAACACTGAAGCTTTCTTT. This codes for CAISLGGNTEAFF.

The CDR3 sequence is CASSPGERNYYGYTF. DNA of the CDR3: TGTGCCAGCAGCCCAGGGGAGAGGAATTACTATGGCTACACCTTC. This chain uses TRBV3-1 with TRBJ1-2; weak D call: TRBD1 (6 bases). Per the germline V gene, CDR1 is LGHDT and CDR2 is YNNKEL (reference sequence). V was pared by 4 bases and J by 3 bases, with 15 bases between. CDR3 size: 15 residues.

This clonotype has at least ten counts. The genes are TRBV4-3 and TRBJ2-1; TRBD2 aligns across 11 bases. Germline V gene sequence: CDR1 LGHNA, CDR2 YSLEER. CDR3 size: 17 residues. V lost 0 bases, J lost 6 bases, and 7 bases stayed unmatched. The CDR3 here is CASSQELITSGSNEQFF. CDR3 nucleotide sequence: TGCGCCAGCAGCCAAGAATTAATAACTAGCGGGAGCAATGAGCAGTTCTTC.

This clonotype was seen many times. The chain recombines TRBV9 with TRBJ2-3; D is ambiguous. This CDR3 region has 15 residues. The V gene lost 4 bases and the J gene lost 5 bases, with 17 bases spanning the gap. The V gene's germline CDR1 is SGDLS and CDR2 YYNGEE. The CDR3, as DNA: TGTGCCAGCAGCCCCATGGGCGTTCTGGGAGATACGCAGTATTTT. Translating gives CASSPMGVLGDTQYF. The complete variable domain, with remaining parts taken from reference TRBV9 and TRBJ2-3, reads DSGVTQTPKHLITATGQRVTLRCSPRSGDLSVYWYQQSLDQGLQFLIQYYNGEERAKGNILERFSAQQFPDLHSELNLSSLELGDSALYFCASSPMGVLGDTQYFGPGTRLTVL.

The table lists this clonotype with many counts. A much larger clone lies a single base off, so this may be a read error. V is TRBV12-3 or TRBV12-4 and J is TRBJ1-1, with D maybe TRBD1 (6 bases). CDR3 size: 14 residues. CDR3 loop: CANSSQGSLTEAFF. In DNA form, the CDR3 reads TGTGCCAACAGTTCACAGGGTTCGTTAACTGAAGCTTTCTTT.

This clonotype was seen at least ten times. The rearrangement joins TRBV27 to TRBJ1-2; tentatively, D is TRBD1 (5 bases). Trimming shortened V by 2 bases and J by 4 bases, and 8 bases separated the two germline ends. CDR1 is MNHEY, CDR2 SMNVEV, per germline (reference sequence). The CDR3 has 13 residues. CDR3 in DNA: TGTGCCAGCAGTTTACAGGGCCTCTATGGCTACACCTTC. It is translated as CASSLQGLYGYTF.

This clonotype was seen repeatedly, ten times or more. The chain carries TRBV28 and TRBJ2-1; 8 nucleotides match TRBD1. This CDR3 is built from 12 residues. Germline CDR1 is MDHEN and CDR2 is SYDVKM. V gave up 10 bases and J gave up 6 bases; unmatched junction bases: 5. The CDR3 DNA follows: TGTGCCACGGACAGGGATTCCAATGAGCAGTTCTTC. As protein: CATDRDSNEQFF.

This clonotype was observed many times. The rearrangement uses TRBV14 and TRBJ2-7; no clear D. CDR1 SGHDN and CDR2 FVKESK come from the germline V gene. The CDR3 length is 13 residues. Trimming removed 0 bases at V and 8 bases at J, with 11 bases between. The CDR3 loop is CASSQDLNGQQYF. The CDR3 DNA reads TGTGCCAGCAGCCAAGACCTTAACGGACAGCAGTACTTC.

The sample holds many counts of this clonotype. The genes are TRBV28 and TRBJ2-2; D is undetermined. This CDR3 has 16 residues. Germline CDR1 reads MDHEN; CDR2 reads SYDVKM. V dropped 2 bases and J dropped 8 bases, with 18 bases sitting between them. The CDR3: CASSLRDRHPAGELFF. The CDR3 region has the DNA TGTGCCAGCAGTTTACGAGACCGACACCCGGCGGGGGAGCTGTTTTTT.

Details on this clonotype: The junction departs from germline at one end; a sequencing error may be responsible. This chain links TRBV28 with TRBJ2-7; TRBD2 might be the D (6 bases). The CDR3 is 17 residues long. In germline, CDR1 is MDHEN, CDR2 SYDVKM. The CDR3 region has the DNA TGTGCTAGCAGTCCCTTCCTAACTAGGCGGGGTACCTACGAGCAGTACTTC. It yields the protein CASSPFLTRRGTYEQYF.

In its sample, this clonotype was seen many times. The V gene is TRBV20-1, the J gene TRBJ2-5; D is unclear. V was shortened by 6 bases and J by 2 bases, with 13 bases between the two germline ends. Germline CDR1 and CDR2: DFQATT and SNEGSKA (reference sequence). This CDR3 has 13 residues. The CDR3 loop is CSAPDQAQETQYF. DNA of the CDR3: TGCAGTGCCCCCGACCAGGCTCAAGAGACCCAGTACTTC.

At least ten counts were recorded for this clonotype. The chain employs TRBV6-6 and TRBJ1-4; tentative D call: TRBD1 (6 bases). Germline loops: CDR1 MNHNY, CDR2 SVGAGI (reference sequence). Trimming removed 7 bases from V and 8 bases from J, with 17 bases in between. The length of the CDR3 is 14 residues. The CDR3 DNA follows: TGTGCCAGCACCCTCCAAGGACAGAGAGAAAAACTGTTTTTT. As protein: CASTLQGQREKLFF.

V usage is TRBV21-1 and J usage is TRBJ2-1; the table names TRBD2, a call not compared with the DNA. TRBV21-1 corresponds to a pseudogene. The CDR3 is made up of 17 amino acids. The CDR3 here is CASSKGDGSGSYNEQFF. The CDR3 DNA reads as TGTGCCAGCAGCAAAGGCGACGGTAGCGGATCCTACAATGAGCAGTTCTTC.

This clonotype was seen repeatedly, ten times or more. The chain recombines TRBV28 with TRBJ2-3, with a weak D call TRBD2 (5 bases). Trimming cost V 5 bases and J 1 base, with 7 bases left between them. Germline V gene sequence: CDR1 MDHEN, CDR2 SYDVKM. The CDR3 spans 13 residues. The CDR3 here is CASSGGGTDTQYF. CDR3 nucleotides: TGTGCCAGCAGTGGAGGAGGCACAGATACGCAGTATTTT.

The chain links TRBV5-4 to TRBJ2-7; 12 nucleotides match TRBD2. CDR1 is SGHNT, CDR2 YYREEE, per germline (reference sequence). Unmatched junction bases numbered 7, after V lost 4 bases and J lost 5 bases. CDR3 length equals 15 residues. Here the CDR3 reads CASSITSGGLNEQYF. CDR3 sequence (DNA): TGTGCCAGCAGCATTACTAGCGGGGGGCTCAACGAGCAGTACTTC.